Listed here are 21 T cell receptor beta chains from one sample, sequenced in a study of T cells after posttransplantation cyclophosphamide. Busulfan-fludarabine conditioning, marrow transplant, and cyclophosphamide on days +3 and +4 were administered. Method: immunoSEQ multiplex PCR; TCRdb's copy keeps in-frame clones and lacks some. This repertoire holds roughly 10,000 clones, and none appear only once. The input for sequencing was PBMCs, taken about 350 days after allogeneic stem cell transplant with posttransplant cyclophosphamide. Every receptor here comes from a male patient aged 50 to 59 who received an allogeneic stem cell transplant from a related donor and was CMV-positive. Some T cells may be the graft donor's.

At least ten counts were recorded for this clone. The rearrangement joins TRBV5-6 to TRBJ2-7, with TRBD2 identical over 11 bases. V trimming: 4 bases; J trimming: 3 bases; junction bases outside the gene matches: 9. Germline CDR1 is SGHDT and CDR2 is YYEEEE. The CDR3 spans 16 residues. CDR3 region: CASSPKTSGGFYEQYF. Written as DNA, the CDR3 is TGTGCCAGCAGCCCGAAAACTAGCGGGGGATTCTACGAGCAGTACTTC.

This clone was counted many times. The V and J genes are TRBV18 and TRBJ2-7, with D perhaps TRBD2 (5 bases). V was pared by 3 bases and J by 6 bases, with 18 bases between. The CDR3 totals 15 residues. The germline V gene encodes CDR1 KGHSH and CDR2 LQKENI. CDR3 loop: CASSPPGSHSTEQYF. CDR3 coding DNA: TGTGCCAGCTCACCGCCGGGATCGCATTCTACCGAGCAGTACTTC.

This clone was counted many times. V is TRBV5-5 and J is TRBJ1-2, with a possible D match to TRBD1 (6 bases). The V end was cut by 0 bases, the J end by 6 bases, with 12 bases between. The CDR3 loop spans 14 amino acids. Per germline, CDR1 SGHKS and CDR2 YYEKEE (reference sequence). The CDR3, as DNA: TGTGCCAGCAGCTTGGGGTGGGCAGGGGATGGCTACACCTTC. Its protein is CASSLGWAGDGYTF.

Ten or more counts support this clone. The chain couples TRBV2 to TRBJ2-7; 7 bases line up with TRBD2. The CDR3 totals 14 residues. The germline gives CDR1 SNHLY, CDR2 FYNNEI. V dropped 5 bases and J dropped 4; count of bases not matched to a gene: 8. CDR3 amino acids: CASSRTGGRYEQYF. Written as DNA, the CDR3 is TGTGCCAGCAGTAGGACGGGGGGACGGTACGAGCAGTACTTC.

This clone was detected many times. The rearrangement links TRBV19 to TRBJ2-2; weak D call: TRBD2 (5 bases). Looked up from germline, CDR1 is LNHDA and CDR2 is SQIVND (reference sequence). The CDR3 loop spans 13 amino acids. V was pared by 10 bases and J by 5 bases, with 14 bases between. CDR3 in amino acids: CAMGPIATGELFF. In DNA, the CDR3 is TGTGCCATGGGCCCTATAGCGACCGGGGAGCTGTTTTTT.

This clone rates as medium-sized. The chain joins TRBV5-1 to TRBJ2-3; maybe TRBD1 (7 bases). The CDR3 spans 14 residues. The V gene's germline CDR1 is SGHRS and CDR2 YFSETQ. Trimming left V 4 bases short and J 3 bases short, with 12 bases between. The CDR3 coding sequence is TGCGCCAGCAGCACGGCGGGACAGACAGATACGCAGTATTTT. Its protein is CASSTAGQTDTQYF.

This clone was recorded many times. The CDR3 is CASSYRDTPTGELFF. CDR3 DNA sequence: TGCGCCAGCAGCTACCGGGACACACCCACCGGGGAGCTGTTTTTT. The chain uses TRBV4-1 and TRBJ2-2, with a weak D call TRBD1 (6 bases). Trimming removed 5 bases from V and 4 bases from J, with 14 bases in between. This CDR3 has 15 residues. Germline values: CDR1 MGHRA, CDR2 YSYEKL.

This clone was detected many times. The chain carries TRBV30 and TRBJ2-3; 9 nucleotides align to TRBD1. Losses at the gene ends were 2 bases for V and 0 bases for J; bases not matched to a gene: 6. Per the germline V gene, CDR1 is GTSNPN and CDR2 is SVGIG (reference sequence). The CDR3 has 16 amino acids. CDR3 amino acids: CAWSFAGQGSTDTQYF. The CDR3 bases are TGTGCCTGGAGTTTTGCCGGACAGGGGAGCACAGATACGCAGTATTTT. The variable domain in full, completed from reference TRBV30 and TRBJ2-3, reads SQTIHQWPATLVQPVGSPLSLECTVEGTSNPNLYWYRQAAGRGLQLLFYSVGIGQISSEVPQNLSASRPQDRQFILSSKKLLLSDSGFYLCAWSFAGQGSTDTQYFGPGTRLTVL.

This clone was counted at least ten times. The chain combines TRBV10-3 with TRBJ2-3; D may be TRBD1 (5 bases). Trimming pared 2 bases from V and 0 bases from J, leaving 12 bases between. This CDR3 is built from 16 residues. Germline lookup yields CDR1 ENHRY and CDR2 SYGVKD. The CDR3 region is CAISETGRASTDTQYF. Written as DNA, the CDR3 is TGTGCCATCAGTGAGACGGGCAGGGCTAGCACAGATACGCAGTATTTT.

This clone was seen only a few times. One junction end does not reproduce the germline sequence, and a read error may be involved. This sequence joins TRBV6-6 and TRBJ2-7, with D possibly TRBD1 on 6 matching bases. Germline V gives CDR1 MNHNY, CDR2 SVGAGI (reference sequence). This CDR3 comprises 15 residues. The CDR3 loop is CASSYGGGYSYGQYF. The CDR3 DNA follows: TGTGCCAGCAGTTATGGGGGCGGTTACTCCTACGGGCAGTACTTC.

The table lists this clone with many counts. The chain combines TRBV5-4 with TRBJ1-1, with TRBD1 matching over 9 bases. This CDR3 comprises 15 residues. J gave up 6 bases and V 4 bases, and 10 bases lay outside the gene matches. The V gene's germline CDR1 is SGHNT and CDR2 YYREEE (reference sequence). CDR3 amino acids: CASSRQQGAFAEAFF. DNA of the CDR3: TGTGCCAGCAGCCGTCAACAGGGGGCGTTCGCTGAAGCTTTCTTT.

The sample holds many counts of this clone. The CDR3 loop is CASTVAGAPLVRTDTQYF. Written as DNA, the CDR3 is TGCGCCAGCACTGTTGCGGGAGCACCTTTAGTACGCACAGATACGCAGTATTTT. The chain uses TRBV5-1 and TRBJ2-3; TRBD2 matches at 7 bases. V trimming: 6 bases; J trimming: 1 base; junction bases outside the gene matches: 17. Germline-derived CDR1 and CDR2 are SGHRS and YFSETQ. The CDR3 sequence is 18 residues long.

This clone was seen many times. The V call is TRBV30, the J call TRBJ2-7; TRBD1 matches 12 bases. The CDR3 sequence is 18 residues long. Germline V lookup: CDR1 GTSNPN, CDR2 SVGIG (reference sequence). Trimming at V came to 0 bases and at J to 2 bases, leaving 11 bases not matched to a gene. CDR3 region: CAWSVRFWGTGGAYEQYF. CDR3 DNA sequence: TGTGCCTGGAGTGTACGGTTTTGGGGGACAGGGGGCGCCTACGAGCAGTACTTC.

This clone showed up many times. The chain joins TRBV19 to TRBJ2-7, with 12 nucleotides matching TRBD2. Trimming at V came to 3 bases and at J to 3 bases, leaving 3 bases not matched to a gene. Germline V gene data show CDR1 as LNHDA and CDR2 as SQIVND (reference sequence). CDR3 size: 15 residues. CDR3 in amino acids: CASSMGLAGYYEQYF. The DNA for the CDR3 is TGTGCCAGTAGTATGGGACTAGCGGGTTACTACGAGCAGTACTTC.

This clone came up many times. The J gene is TRBJ1-2, the V gene TRBV19; D perhaps matches TRBD1 (5 bases). CDR1 and CDR2 (germline): LNHDA, SQIVND (reference sequence). The CDR3 length is 12 residues. The germline V and J ends were trimmed by 6 bases and 7 bases, with 12 bases remaining between them. CDR3 in amino acids: CASRRWGGGYTF. CDR3 sequence (DNA): TGTGCCAGTAGGCGCTGGGGGGGTGGCTACACCTTC.

The rearrangement joins TRBV4-3 to TRBJ2-7, with 8 bases that match TRBD1. The better agreement between TRBJ2-5 and the DNA end casts doubt on the J call. Germline loops: CDR1 LGHNA, CDR2 YSLEER. This CDR3 has 15 residues. CDR3 sequence reads: CASSQDDRGQETQYF. The CDR3 DNA is TGCGCCAGCAGCCAAGACGACAGGGGACAAGAGACCCAGTACTTC.

This clone was observed at least ten times. The chain combines TRBV6-1 with TRBJ2-1; D gene ambiguous. There are 12 residues in the CDR3. Germline V gene data show CDR1 as MNHNS and CDR2 as SASEGT. Trimming stripped 7 bases from V and 9 bases from J, with 13 bases between. The CDR3 DNA sequence: TGTGCCAGCACCTTCTTTAGCAGTGAGCAGTTCTTC. It codes for CASTFFSSEQFF.

This clone was seen many times. V usage is TRBV2 and J usage is TRBJ2-5; the match to TRBD1 covers 8 bases. V lost 5 bases and J lost 5; bases outside the gene matches: 7. Germline V gene sequence: CDR1 SNHLY, CDR2 FYNNEI. This CDR3 contains 14 residues. CDR3 coding DNA: TGTGCCAGCAGTCGACAGGGGCTGGGGGAGACCCAGTACTTC. Its protein product is CASSRQGLGETQYF.

This clone has a count of ten or more. The V call is TRBV5-1, the J call TRBJ2-1, with D perhaps matching TRBD1 (6 bases). The CDR3 is made up of 15 amino acids. The V gene lost 1 base and the J gene lost 5 bases, with 13 bases spanning the gap. From germline, CDR1 is SGHRS and CDR2 YFSETQ. CDR3 protein: CASSLRPKGDNEQFF. The CDR3 nucleotides are TGCGCCAGCAGCTTGCGGCCCAAGGGGGACAATGAGCAGTTCTTC.

There are many counts of this clone. CDR3 residues: CASSLGQGLSYEQYF. The CDR3 bases are TGTGCCAGCAGCCTGGGACAGGGGCTGTCCTACGAGCAGTACTTC. The chain recombines TRBV5-4 with TRBJ2-7; 10 bases map to TRBD1. The CDR3 covers 15 residues. CDR1 and CDR2 (germline): SGHNT, YYREEE (reference sequence). V dropped 4 bases and J dropped 1; count of bases not matched to a gene: 5.

This clone was recorded at least ten times. The rearrangement links TRBV29-1 to TRBJ1-4; 9 nucleotides match TRBD1. Germline V CDR1 and CDR2: SQVTM, ANQGSEA. The CDR3 length is 12 residues. The J segment lost 8 bases and the V segment lost 7 bases, leaving 5 bases of the junction unmatched. CDR3 protein: CSASGTGEKLFF. CDR3 DNA: TGCAGCGCCTCCGGGACAGGGGAAAAACTGTTTTTT.